A selection of T cell receptor beta chains follows, all from one sample in a study of T cells in localized non-small cell lung cancer. The repertoire was sequenced with immunoSEQ multiplex PCR; TCRdb's copy has only in-frame clones and lacks some. Among some 41,000 clones listed, roughly 90% were seen once. Sequenced material: PBMCs, taken before any cancer treatment. The receptors stem from a woman aged 35-75 years with stage II lung adenocarcinoma. The conserved cysteine and the conserved F or W are not part of the CDR3 here.

J gene	V gene	CDR3 length	CDR3 protein
TRBJ1-5	TRBV10-3	11	AISGGGNQPQH
TRBJ2-5	TRBV2	13	ASSEMAGGRETQY
TRBJ2-1	TRBV2	13	ASSTGTSGYNEQF
TRBJ2-5	TRBV21-1	12	ASSKNGMEETQY
TRBJ1-6	TRBV6-1	12	ASKDFLPNSPLH
TRBJ1-6	TRBV5-1	12	ASSPDRNNSPLH
TRBJ2-3	TRBV5-6	13	ASSSGTGYTDTQY
TRBJ2-3	TRBV6-6	14	ASSSQGRLLTDTQY
TRBJ1-5	TRBV28	13	ASTRPQGSNQPQH
TRBJ1-1	TRBV9	10	ASSVMGREAF
TRBJ2-1	TRBV6-5	9	ATGWGGWQF
TRBJ2-2	TRBV6-1	11	ASGRSVTGELF
TRBJ2-1	TRBV7-8	17	ASSLAVSGDLIAYNEQF
TRBJ2-2	TRBV7-9	14	ASSSDRGRNTGELF
TRBJ2-7	TRBV28	10	ASSGPGDEQY
TRBJ2-7	TRBV5-1	11	ASSLAGAWEQY
TRBJ1-1	TRBV11-2	12	ASSLTGSSMGAF
TRBJ2-7	TRBV15	11	ATSRVNGGEQY
TRBJ1-2	TRBV28	11	ASRGASAYGYT
TRBJ2-5	TRBV7-7	13	ASSPLGTGKETQY
TRBJ1-1	TRBV19	12	ASSRTQGNTEAF
TRBJ2-3	TRBV29-1	13	SVAGLAGGTDTQY
TRBJ2-2	TRBV7-2	11	ASSLWVTGELF
TRBJ2-5	TRBV5-6	12	ASSLGGTRKTQY
TRBJ2-1	TRBV9	15	ASSADLSGNRYNEQF
TRBJ2-5	TRBV7-2	14	ASSARTGWQGETQY
TRBJ2-5	TRBV5-5	14	ASSIGLAGAQETQY
TRBJ1-5	TRBV6-4	12	ASSDPRGDQPQH
TRBJ2-2	TRBV2	15	ASSEGQRSWNPGELF
TRBJ2-5	TRBV6-1	12	ASSPLGGVETQY
TRBJ2-5	TRBV7-2	16	ASSLASRASGGLMAQY
TRBJ1-3	TRBV29-1	11	SVDARSGNTIY
TRBJ2-1	TRBV11-2	13	ASIFRAGGYNEQF
TRBJ1-1	TRBV5-1	12	ASSLEATNTEAF
TRBJ2-1	TRBV5-4	13	ASSLSKFLGNEQF
TRBJ2-5	TRBV7-9	14	ASSLASGGAEETQY
TRBJ2-2	TRBV19	19	ASSLFAPGLAGARGTGELF
TRBJ2-2	TRBV9	11	ASSVGDTGELF
TRBJ1-4	TRBV14	12	ASSQGGWNEKLF
TRBJ2-3	TRBV28	11	ASSLRPQNTQY
TRBJ1-4	TRBV15	13	ATSRDMGTGEKLF
TRBJ2-4	TRBV5-1	13	ASSSTTAGDNIQY
TRBJ1-4	TRBV15	11	ATSRDSNEKLF
TRBJ1-5	TRBV4-1	12	ASSQGQFSGPQH
TRBJ2-7	TRBV21-1	12	ASSKIDSSYEQY
TRBJ1-4	TRBV9	14	ASSGAQGATNEKLF
TRBJ2-1	TRBV5-1	12	ASSRTSANNEQF
TRBJ1-5	TRBV27	12	ASRPANSNQPQH
TRBJ2-5	TRBV5-1	13	ASSLGTGEYETQY
TRBJ2-5	TRBV2	10	ASTPITGTQY
TRBJ2-6	TRBV6-1	15	ASSGGTGSSGANVLT
TRBJ1-2	TRBV7-6	12	ASSRAGGSYGYT